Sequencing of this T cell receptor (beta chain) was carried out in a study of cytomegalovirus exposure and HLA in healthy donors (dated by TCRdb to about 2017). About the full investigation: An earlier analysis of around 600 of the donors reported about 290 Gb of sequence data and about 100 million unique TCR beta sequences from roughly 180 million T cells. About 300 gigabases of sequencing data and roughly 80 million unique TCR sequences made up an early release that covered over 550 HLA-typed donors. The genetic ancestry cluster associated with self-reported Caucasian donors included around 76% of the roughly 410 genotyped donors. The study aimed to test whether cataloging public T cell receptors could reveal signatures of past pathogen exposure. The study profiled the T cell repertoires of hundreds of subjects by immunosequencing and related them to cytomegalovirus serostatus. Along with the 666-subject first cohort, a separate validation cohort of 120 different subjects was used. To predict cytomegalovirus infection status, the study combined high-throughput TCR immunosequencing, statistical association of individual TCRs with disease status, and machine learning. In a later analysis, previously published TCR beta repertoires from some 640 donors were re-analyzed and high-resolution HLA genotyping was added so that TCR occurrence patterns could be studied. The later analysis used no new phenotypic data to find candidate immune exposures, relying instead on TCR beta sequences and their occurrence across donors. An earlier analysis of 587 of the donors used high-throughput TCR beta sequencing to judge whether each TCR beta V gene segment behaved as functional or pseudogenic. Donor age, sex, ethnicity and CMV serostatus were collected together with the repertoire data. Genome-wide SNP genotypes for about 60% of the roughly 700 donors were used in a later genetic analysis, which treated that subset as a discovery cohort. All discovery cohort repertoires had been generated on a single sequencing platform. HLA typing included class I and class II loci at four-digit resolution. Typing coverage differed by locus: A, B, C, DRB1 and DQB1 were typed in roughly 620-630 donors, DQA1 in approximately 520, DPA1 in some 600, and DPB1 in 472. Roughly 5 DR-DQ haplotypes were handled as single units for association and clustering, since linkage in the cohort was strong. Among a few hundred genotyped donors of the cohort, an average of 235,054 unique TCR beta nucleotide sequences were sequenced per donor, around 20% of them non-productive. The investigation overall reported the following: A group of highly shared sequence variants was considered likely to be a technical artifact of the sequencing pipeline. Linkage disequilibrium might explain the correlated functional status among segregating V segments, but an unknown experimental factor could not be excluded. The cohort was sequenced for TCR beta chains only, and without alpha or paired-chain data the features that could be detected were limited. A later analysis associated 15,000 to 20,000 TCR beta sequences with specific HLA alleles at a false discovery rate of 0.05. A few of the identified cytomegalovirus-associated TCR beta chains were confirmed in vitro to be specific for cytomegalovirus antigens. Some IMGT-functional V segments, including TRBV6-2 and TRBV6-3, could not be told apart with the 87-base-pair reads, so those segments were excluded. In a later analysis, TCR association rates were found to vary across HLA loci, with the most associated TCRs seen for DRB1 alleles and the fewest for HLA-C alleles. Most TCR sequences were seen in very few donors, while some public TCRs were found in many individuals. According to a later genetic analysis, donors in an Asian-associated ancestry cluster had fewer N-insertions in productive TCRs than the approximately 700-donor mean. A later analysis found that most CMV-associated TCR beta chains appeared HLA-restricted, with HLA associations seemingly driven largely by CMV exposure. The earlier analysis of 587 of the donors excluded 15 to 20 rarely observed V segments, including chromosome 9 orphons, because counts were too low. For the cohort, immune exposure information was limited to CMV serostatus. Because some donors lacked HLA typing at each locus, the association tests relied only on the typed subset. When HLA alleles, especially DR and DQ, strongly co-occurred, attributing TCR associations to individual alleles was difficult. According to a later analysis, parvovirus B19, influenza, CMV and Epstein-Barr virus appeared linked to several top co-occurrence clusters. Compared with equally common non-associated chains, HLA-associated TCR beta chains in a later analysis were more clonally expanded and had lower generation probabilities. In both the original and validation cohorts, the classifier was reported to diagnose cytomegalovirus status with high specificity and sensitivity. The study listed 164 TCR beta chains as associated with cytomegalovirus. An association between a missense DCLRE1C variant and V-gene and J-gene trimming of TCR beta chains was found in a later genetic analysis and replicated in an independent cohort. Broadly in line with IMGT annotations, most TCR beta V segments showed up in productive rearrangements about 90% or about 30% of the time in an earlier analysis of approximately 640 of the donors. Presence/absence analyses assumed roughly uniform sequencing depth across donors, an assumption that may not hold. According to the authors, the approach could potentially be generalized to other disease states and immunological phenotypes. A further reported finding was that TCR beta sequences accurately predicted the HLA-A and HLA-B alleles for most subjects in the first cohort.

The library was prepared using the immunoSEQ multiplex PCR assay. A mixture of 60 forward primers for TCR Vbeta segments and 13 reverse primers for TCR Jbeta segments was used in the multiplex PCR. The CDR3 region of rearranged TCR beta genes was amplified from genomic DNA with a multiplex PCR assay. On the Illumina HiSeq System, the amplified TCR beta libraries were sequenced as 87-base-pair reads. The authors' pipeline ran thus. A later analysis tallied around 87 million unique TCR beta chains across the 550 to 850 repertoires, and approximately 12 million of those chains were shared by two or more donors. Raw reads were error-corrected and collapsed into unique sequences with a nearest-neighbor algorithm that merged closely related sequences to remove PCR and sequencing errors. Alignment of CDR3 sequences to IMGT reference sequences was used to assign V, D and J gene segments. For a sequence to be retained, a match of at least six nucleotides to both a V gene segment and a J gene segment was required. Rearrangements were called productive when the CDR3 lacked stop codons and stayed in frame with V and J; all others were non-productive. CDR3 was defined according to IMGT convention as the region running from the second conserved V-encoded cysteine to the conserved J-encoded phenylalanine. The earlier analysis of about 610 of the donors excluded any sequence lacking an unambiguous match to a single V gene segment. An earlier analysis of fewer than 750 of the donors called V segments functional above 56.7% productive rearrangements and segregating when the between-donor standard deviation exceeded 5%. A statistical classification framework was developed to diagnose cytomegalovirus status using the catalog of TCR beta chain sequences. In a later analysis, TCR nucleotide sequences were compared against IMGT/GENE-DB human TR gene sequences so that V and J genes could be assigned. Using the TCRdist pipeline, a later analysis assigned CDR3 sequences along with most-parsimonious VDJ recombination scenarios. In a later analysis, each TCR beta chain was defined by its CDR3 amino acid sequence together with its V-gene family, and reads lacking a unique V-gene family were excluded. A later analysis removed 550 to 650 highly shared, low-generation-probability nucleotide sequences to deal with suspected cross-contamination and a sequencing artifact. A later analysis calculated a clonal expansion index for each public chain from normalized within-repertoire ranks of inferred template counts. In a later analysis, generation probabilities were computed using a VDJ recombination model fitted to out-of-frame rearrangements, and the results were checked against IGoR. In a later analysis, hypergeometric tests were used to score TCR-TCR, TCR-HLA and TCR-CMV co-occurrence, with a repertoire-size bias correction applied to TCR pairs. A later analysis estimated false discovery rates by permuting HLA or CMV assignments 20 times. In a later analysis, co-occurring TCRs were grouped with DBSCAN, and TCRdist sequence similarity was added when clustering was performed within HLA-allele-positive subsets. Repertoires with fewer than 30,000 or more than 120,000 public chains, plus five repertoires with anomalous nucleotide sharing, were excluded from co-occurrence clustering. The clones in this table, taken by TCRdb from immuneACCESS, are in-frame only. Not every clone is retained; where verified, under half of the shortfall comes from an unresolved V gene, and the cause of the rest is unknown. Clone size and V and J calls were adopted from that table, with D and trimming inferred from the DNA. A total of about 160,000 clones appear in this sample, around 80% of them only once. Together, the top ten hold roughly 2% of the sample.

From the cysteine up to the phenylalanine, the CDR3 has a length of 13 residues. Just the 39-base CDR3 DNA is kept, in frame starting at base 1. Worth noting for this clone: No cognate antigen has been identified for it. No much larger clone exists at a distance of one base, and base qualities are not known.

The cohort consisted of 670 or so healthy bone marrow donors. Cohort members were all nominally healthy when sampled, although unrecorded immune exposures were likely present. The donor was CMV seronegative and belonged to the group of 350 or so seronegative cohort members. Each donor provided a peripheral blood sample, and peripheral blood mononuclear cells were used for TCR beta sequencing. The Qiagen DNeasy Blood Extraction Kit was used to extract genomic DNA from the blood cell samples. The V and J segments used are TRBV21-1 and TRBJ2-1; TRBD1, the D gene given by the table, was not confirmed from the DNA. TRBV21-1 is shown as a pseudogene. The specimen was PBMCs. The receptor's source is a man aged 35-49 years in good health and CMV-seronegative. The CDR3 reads CASSTGTGNEQFF. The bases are TGTGCCAGCAGCACCGGGACAGGGAATGAGCAGTTCTTC.